The rows below give T cell receptor beta chains drawn from one sample of a study of T-cell memory formation after mild COVID-19. MiXCR, applied by TCRdb to the 5' RACE reads, yields one record per CDR3 protein. The sample has hundreds of thousands of distinct CDR3 sequences; over 13% are singletons. Sequenced: PBMCs or a T cell subset sorted from them (not recorded which). Receptors originate from a man aged 18 to 29 who had mild COVID-19 (a few samples of this study predate the infection). Cell type and time point are not known. Each CDR3 is given with its conserved first and last residue. The order of the fields is clone size, D gene, V gene, J gene, CDR3 protein, CDR3 DNA. A D gene is named only where the DNA matches it firmly. Expanded clones get a size class; other rows say once, few or many, or leave the size out.

clone_size: NA; d_call: TRBD1; v_call: TRBV7-2; j_call: TRBJ1-2; cdr3_aa: CASSLMDRGLLNYGYTF; cdr3_nt: TGTGCCAGCAGCCTGATGGACAGGGGGCTACTTAACTATGGCTACACCTTC
clone_size: few; d_call: NA; v_call: TRBV10-3; j_call: TRBJ1-1; cdr3_aa: CAISEGRGTEAFF; cdr3_nt: TGTGCCATCAGTGAGGGGCGGGGTACTGAAGCTTTCTTT
clone_size: few; d_call: TRBD2; v_call: TRBV6-2/TRBV6-3; j_call: TRBJ2-5; cdr3_aa: CASSPLAPTPGGTQYF; cdr3_nt: TGTGCCAGCAGTCCCCTAGCGCCTACCCCGGGGGGGACCCAGTACTTC
clone_size: few; d_call: NA; v_call: TRBV12-3/TRBV12-4; j_call: TRBJ1-6; cdr3_aa: CASSLTWGGSPLHF; cdr3_nt: TGTGCCAGCAGTCTCACCTGGGGCGGGTCACCCCTCCACTTT
clone_size: many; d_call: NA; v_call: TRBV5-1; j_call: TRBJ2-7; cdr3_aa: CASSTTTEGWGEQYF; cdr3_nt: TGCGCCAGCAGCACAACGACAGAGGGCTGGGGCGAGCAGTACTTC
clone_size: few; d_call: NA; v_call: TRBV5-1; j_call: TRBJ2-3; cdr3_aa: CASSLTPPTDTQYF; cdr3_nt: TGCGCCAGCAGCCTGACCCCCCCCACAGATACGCAGTATTTT
clone_size: many; d_call: TRBD1; v_call: TRBV6-2/TRBV6-3; j_call: TRBJ2-6; cdr3_aa: CASGTAGANVLTF; cdr3_nt: TGTGCCAGCGGGACAGCTGGGGCCAACGTCCTGACTTTC
clone_size: NA; d_call: NA; v_call: TRBV20-1; j_call: TRBJ1-2; cdr3_aa: CSASIENYGYTF; cdr3_nt: TGCAGTGCTAGCATCGAAAACTATGGCTACACCTTC
clone_size: few; d_call: NA; v_call: TRBV12-3/TRBV12-4; j_call: TRBJ2-7; cdr3_aa: CASSPGGGQVNYEQYF; cdr3_nt: TGTGCCAGCAGTCCCGGGGGCGGCCAGGTGAACTACGAGCAGTACTTC
clone_size: many; d_call: NA; v_call: TRBV12-3/TRBV12-4; j_call: TRBJ2-1; cdr3_aa: CASSSVNNEQFF; cdr3_nt: TGTGCCAGCAGCTCGGTCAACAATGAGCAGTTCTTC
clone_size: few; d_call: NA; v_call: TRBV27; j_call: TRBJ1-1; cdr3_aa: CASNSELGTEAFF; cdr3_nt: TGTGCCAGCAACTCCGAGCTCGGCACTGAAGCTTTCTTT
clone_size: few; d_call: NA; v_call: TRBV7-2; j_call: TRBJ1-1; cdr3_aa: CASSSTPPDYLNTEAFF; cdr3_nt: TGTGCCAGCAGCTCGACACCGCCCGATTACCTGAACACTGAAGCTTTCTTT
clone_size: few; d_call: TRBD2; v_call: TRBV6-2/TRBV6-3; j_call: TRBJ2-7; cdr3_aa: CASSPRGRASREQYF; cdr3_nt: TGTGCCAGCAGTCCACGAGGGAGGGCGTCTAGAGAGCAGTACTTC
clone_size: few; d_call: NA; v_call: TRBV10-3; j_call: TRBJ2-1; cdr3_aa: CAISGLRAGSYNEQFF; cdr3_nt: TGTGCCATCAGTGGCCTCAGAGCGGGCTCCTACAATGAGCAGTTCTTC
clone_size: many; d_call: NA; v_call: TRBV7-2; j_call: TRBJ2-3; cdr3_aa: CASSLGWSDTQYF; cdr3_nt: TGTGCCAGCAGCTTAGGTTGGTCAGATACGCAGTATTTT
clone_size: few; d_call: NA; v_call: TRBV4-3; j_call: TRBJ1-6; cdr3_aa: CASSQVPSGEGPLHF; cdr3_nt: TGCGCCAGCAGCCAAGTCCCCTCAGGGGAAGGGCCCCTCCACTTT
clone_size: NA; d_call: NA; v_call: TRBV19; j_call: TRBJ2-1; cdr3_aa: CASGTLGGEQFF; cdr3_nt: TGTGCCAGCGGGACCCTGGGTGGTGAGCAGTTCTTC
clone_size: NA; d_call: TRBD2; v_call: TRBV9; j_call: TRBJ2-1; cdr3_aa: CASSVVAGGTNEQFF; cdr3_nt: TGTGCCAGCAGCGTAGTGGCGGGGGGGACTAATGAGCAGTTCTTC
clone_size: NA; d_call: TRBD2; v_call: TRBV7-2; j_call: TRBJ2-2; cdr3_aa: CASTLFGGGITGELFF; cdr3_nt: TGTGCCAGCACCTTGTTCGGCGGGGGGATCACCGGGGAGCTGTTTTTT
clone_size: NA; d_call: TRBD2; v_call: TRBV7-3; j_call: TRBJ2-3; cdr3_aa: CASSRSGGFTDTQYF; cdr3_nt: TGTGCCAGCAGCCGCAGCGGGGGGTTCACAGATACGCAGTATTTT
clone_size: many; d_call: NA; v_call: TRBV5-1; j_call: TRBJ2-3; cdr3_aa: CASRGPTYTDTQYF; cdr3_nt: TGCGCCAGCAGGGGACCGACATACACAGATACGCAGTATTTT
clone_size: few; d_call: NA; v_call: TRBV11-2; j_call: TRBJ2-5; cdr3_aa: CASSLAGRQQETQYF; cdr3_nt: TGTGCCAGCAGCTTAGCGGGGAGACAACAAGAGACCCAGTACTTC
clone_size: few; d_call: NA; v_call: TRBV6-5; j_call: TRBJ2-7; cdr3_aa: CASSYVGNSYEQYF; cdr3_nt: TGTGCCAGCAGTTACGTGGGAAACTCCTACGAGCAGTACTTC
clone_size: many; d_call: NA; v_call: TRBV7-8; j_call: TRBJ1-1; cdr3_aa: CASSSLQGPNTEAFF; cdr3_nt: TGTGCCAGCAGCTCCCTACAGGGTCCGAACACTGAAGCTTTCTTT
clone_size: NA; d_call: NA; v_call: TRBV7-2; j_call: TRBJ2-7; cdr3_aa: CASTRTSIYEQYF; cdr3_nt: TGTGCCAGCACCCGTACTAGCATCTACGAGCAGTACTTC
clone_size: NA; d_call: NA; v_call: TRBV5-1; j_call: TRBJ1-3; cdr3_aa: CASSLSWPAEFAGNTIYF; cdr3_nt: TGCGCCAGCAGCTTGAGCTGGCCAGCGGAGTTTGCTGGAAACACCATATATTTT
clone_size: few; d_call: TRBD1; v_call: TRBV5-1; j_call: TRBJ1-5; cdr3_aa: CASSPGTGYNQPQHF; cdr3_nt: TGTGCCAGCAGTCCCGGGACAGGCTACAATCAGCCCCAGCATTTT
clone_size: NA; d_call: NA; v_call: TRBV6-5; j_call: TRBJ1-2; cdr3_aa: CASSHGPGEGYGYTF; cdr3_nt: TGTGCCAGCAGCCACGGCCCAGGGGAGGGCTATGGCTACACCTTC
clone_size: NA; d_call: NA; v_call: TRBV20-1; j_call: TRBJ2-7; cdr3_aa: CSALIRTANEQYF; cdr3_nt: TGCAGTGCCCTCATCCGGACGGCGAACGAGCAGTACTTC
clone_size: many; d_call: TRBD1; v_call: TRBV27; j_call: TRBJ2-1; cdr3_aa: CASSLYRGRGSEQFF; cdr3_nt: TGTGCCAGCAGTTTGTACAGGGGGCGCGGGAGTGAGCAGTTCTTC
clone_size: NA; d_call: NA; v_call: TRBV4-2; j_call: TRBJ1-1; cdr3_aa: CASSQLGRPNTEAFF; cdr3_nt: TGTGCCAGCAGCCAGCTTGGGCGGCCGAACACTGAAGCTTTCTTT
clone_size: many; d_call: NA; v_call: TRBV7-3; j_call: TRBJ2-2; cdr3_aa: CASSFTNTGELFF; cdr3_nt: TGTGCCAGCAGCTTCACGAACACCGGGGAGCTGTTTTTT
clone_size: few; d_call: NA; v_call: TRBV7-7; j_call: TRBJ2-3; cdr3_aa: CASSPSPAPSGNTQYF; cdr3_nt: TGTGCTAGCAGCCCCTCTCCCGCCCCCTCCGGCAATACGCAGTATTTT
clone_size: few; d_call: NA; v_call: TRBV12-3/TRBV12-4; j_call: TRBJ1-1; cdr3_aa: CASRARDMNTEAFF; cdr3_nt: TGTGCCAGCAGGGCCCGAGACATGAACACTGAAGCTTTCTTT
clone_size: many; d_call: NA; v_call: TRBV24-1; j_call: TRBJ1-5; cdr3_aa: CATSDSGWDQPQHF; cdr3_nt: TGTGCCACCAGTGACTCAGGGTGGGATCAGCCCCAGCATTTT
clone_size: NA; d_call: TRBD1; v_call: TRBV6-5; j_call: TRBJ2-3; cdr3_aa: CASSFYGTGGGTDTQYF; cdr3_nt: TGTGCCAGCAGTTTTTACGGGACAGGGGGCGGCACAGATACGCAGTATTTT
clone_size: NA; d_call: NA; v_call: TRBV21-1; j_call: TRBJ1-3; cdr3_aa: CASRASGNTIYF; cdr3_nt: TGTGCCAGCAGGGCGTCTGGAAACACCATATATTTT
clone_size: few; d_call: NA; v_call: TRBV9; j_call: TRBJ2-2; cdr3_aa: CASSTQTGDYTGELFF; cdr3_nt: TGTGCCAGCAGCACCCAGACAGGAGATTACACCGGGGAGCTGTTTTTT
clone_size: once; d_call: NA; v_call: TRBV20-1; j_call: TRBJ2-3; cdr3_aa: CSARPRRSSTDTQYF; cdr3_nt: TGCAGTGCTAGACCCCGAAGGTCTAGCACAGATACGCAGTATTTT
clone_size: NA; d_call: NA; v_call: TRBV25-1; j_call: TRBJ2-4; cdr3_aa: CASRGGRSIQYF; cdr3_nt: TGTGCCAGCAGGGGGGGCAGATCCATTCAGTACTTC
clone_size: NA; d_call: TRBD2; v_call: TRBV7-9; j_call: TRBJ2-3; cdr3_aa: CASSPQLAGGTDTQYF; cdr3_nt: TGTGCCAGCAGCCCCCAACTAGCGGGGGGGACAGATACGCAGTATTTT
clone_size: NA; d_call: NA; v_call: TRBV7-9; j_call: TRBJ2-7; cdr3_aa: CASNPDSSYEQYF; cdr3_nt: TGTGCCAGCAACCCGGACTCCTCCTACGAGCAGTACTTC
clone_size: NA; d_call: TRBD1; v_call: TRBV4-1; j_call: TRBJ2-7; cdr3_aa: CASSPAGTGYEQYF; cdr3_nt: TGCGCCAGCAGCCCGGCCGGGACAGGGTACGAGCAGTACTTC
clone_size: NA; d_call: NA; v_call: TRBV5-4; j_call: TRBJ1-1; cdr3_aa: CASSDGTLYTEAFF; cdr3_nt: TGTGCCAGCAGCGACGGGACGCTGTACACTGAAGCTTTCTTT
clone_size: many; d_call: NA; v_call: TRBV7-9; j_call: TRBJ2-7; cdr3_aa: CASSPIVTYEQYF; cdr3_nt: TGTGCCAGCAGCCCAATAGTCACCTACGAGCAGTACTTC
clone_size: few; d_call: TRBD1; v_call: TRBV7-2; j_call: TRBJ2-3; cdr3_aa: CASSLRGTGSTDTQYF; cdr3_nt: TGTGCCAGCAGCCTCAGAGGGACAGGGAGCACAGATACGCAGTATTTT
clone_size: NA; d_call: NA; v_call: TRBV6-5; j_call: TRBJ2-3; cdr3_aa: CASSYSSQGYTDTQYF; cdr3_nt: TGTGCCAGCAGTTACTCGTCCCAGGGGTATACAGATACGCAGTATTTT
clone_size: NA; d_call: NA; v_call: TRBV12-3/TRBV12-4; j_call: TRBJ2-5; cdr3_aa: CASARGETQYF; cdr3_nt: TGTGCCAGCGCCCGGGGGGAGACCCAGTACTTC
clone_size: many; d_call: NA; v_call: TRBV7-9; j_call: TRBJ2-7; cdr3_aa: CASSSIRGTDPYEQYF; cdr3_nt: TGTGCCAGCAGCTCCATCCGCGGGACAGACCCCTACGAGCAGTACTTC
clone_size: many; d_call: TRBD1; v_call: TRBV29-1; j_call: TRBJ1-1; cdr3_aa: CSGYRGGSTEAFF; cdr3_nt: TGCAGCGGTTACAGGGGAGGGAGCACTGAAGCTTTCTTT
clone_size: few; d_call: NA; v_call: TRBV6-5; j_call: TRBJ2-6; cdr3_aa: CASSYAGTENVLTF; cdr3_nt: TGTGCCAGCAGTTACGCCGGGACTGAGAACGTCCTGACTTTC
clone_size: NA; d_call: NA; v_call: TRBV18; j_call: TRBJ2-2; cdr3_aa: CASSGIGGTNTGELFF; cdr3_nt: TGTGCCAGCTCAGGGATAGGAGGGACGAACACCGGGGAGCTGTTTTTT